This T cell receptor (beta chain) is from a study of CD8 T cells in Susac syndrome. Study summary: Among sequenced Susac syndrome patients, roughly six had active disease and roughly eight were in remission. When blood was collected, patients with Susac syndrome were therapy-naive, were taking corticosteroids, or were receiving intravenous immunoglobulin alone.

The RNA, roughly 0.45 to 1 ug, was put through reverse transcription using random hexamers. TCRdb reanalysed the immunoSEQ multiplex PCR reads using MiXCR and keeps one entry per CDR3 protein. This sample has approximately 190,000 distinct CDR3 sequences, with 90% to 95% found just once. This TCR was recovered from a human donor with Susac syndrome. The sequencing sample was made of CD4+ T cells from PBMCs.

The CDR3 spells CASSSSGLAGPEFGYEQYF. The CDR3 DNA follows: TGTGCCAGCAGCTCATCGGGACTAGCGGGTCCCGAGTTCGGCTACGAGCAGTACTTC. The genes are TRBV3-1 and TRBJ2-7; TRBD2 matches 12 bases. This CDR3 region has 19 residues. Germline V gene data show CDR1 as LGHDT and CDR2 as YNNKEL (reference sequence). Losses at the gene ends were 5 bases for V and 3 bases for J; bases not matched to a gene: 17.